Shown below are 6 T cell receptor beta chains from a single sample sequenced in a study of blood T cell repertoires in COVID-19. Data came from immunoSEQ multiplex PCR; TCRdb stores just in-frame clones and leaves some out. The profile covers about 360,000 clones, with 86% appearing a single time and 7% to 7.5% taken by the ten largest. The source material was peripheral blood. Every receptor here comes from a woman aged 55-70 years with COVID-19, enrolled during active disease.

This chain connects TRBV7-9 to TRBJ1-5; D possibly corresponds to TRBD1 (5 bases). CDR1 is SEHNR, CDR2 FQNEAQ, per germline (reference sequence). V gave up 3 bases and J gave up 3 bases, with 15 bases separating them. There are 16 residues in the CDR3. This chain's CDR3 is CASSFFISGFNQPQHF. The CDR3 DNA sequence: TGTGCCAGCAGCTTTTTTATCTCAGGGTTCAATCAGCCCCAGCATTTT.

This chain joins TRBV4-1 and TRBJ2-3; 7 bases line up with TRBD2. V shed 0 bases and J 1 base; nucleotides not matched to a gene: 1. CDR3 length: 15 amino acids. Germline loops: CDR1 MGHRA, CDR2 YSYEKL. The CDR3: CASSQELAGTDTQYF. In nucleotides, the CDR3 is TGCGCCAGCAGCCAAGAGCTAGCGGGCACAGATACGCAGTATTTT.

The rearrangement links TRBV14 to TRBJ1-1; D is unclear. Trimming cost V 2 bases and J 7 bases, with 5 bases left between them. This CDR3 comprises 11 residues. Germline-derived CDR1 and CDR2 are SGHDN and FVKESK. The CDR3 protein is CASSQRGEAFF. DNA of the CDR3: TGTGCCAGCAGCCAACGGGGTGAAGCTTTCTTT.

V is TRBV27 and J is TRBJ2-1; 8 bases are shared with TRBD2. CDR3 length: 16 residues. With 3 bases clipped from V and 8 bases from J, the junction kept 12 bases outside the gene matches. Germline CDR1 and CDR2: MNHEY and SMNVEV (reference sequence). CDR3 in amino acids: CASSFPAGGTDHEQFF. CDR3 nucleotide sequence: TGTGCCAGCAGTTTTCCGGCGGGGGGAACCGACCATGAGCAGTTCTTC.

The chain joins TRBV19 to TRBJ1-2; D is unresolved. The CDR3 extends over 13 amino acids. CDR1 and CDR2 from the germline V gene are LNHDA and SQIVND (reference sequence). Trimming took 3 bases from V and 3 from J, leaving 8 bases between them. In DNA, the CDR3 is TGTGCCAGTAGTATCGGCAGGTACTATGGCTACACCTTC. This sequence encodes CASSIGRYYGYTF.

CDR3 sequence: CSALAGDYEQYF. DNA of the CDR3: TGCAGCGCTTTAGCGGGGGACTACGAGCAGTACTTC. The chain recombines TRBV29-1 with TRBJ2-7; 9 nucleotides align to TRBD2. V lost 7 bases to trimming and J lost 3 bases; unmatched junction nucleotides: 4. The CDR3 spans 12 residues. Germline V gives CDR1 SQVTM, CDR2 ANQGSEA.